The 8 T cell receptor beta chains presented below share a single source sample, sequenced in a study of cytomegalovirus exposure and HLA in healthy donors. Researchers ran the PCR with 60 Vbeta and 13 Jbeta primers. The table came from immunoSEQ multiplex PCR; TCRdb's copy has only in-frame clones and leaves some out. The sample holds roughly 180,000 clones; approximately 80% are singletons and the top ten take about 1.9%. Input material: PBMCs. The receptors derive from a woman between 18 and 30 years old in good health and CMV-seropositive.

This clone was seen once. This CDR3 is CAWSADRGHTEAFF. In DNA form, the CDR3 reads TGTGCCTGGAGTGCGGACAGGGGGCACACTGAAGCTTTCTTT. V usage is TRBV30 and J usage is TRBJ1-1; 11 nucleotides line up with TRBD1. CDR1 is GTSNPN, CDR2 SVGIG, per germline (reference sequence). The CDR3 sequence is 14 residues long. V dropped 1 base and J dropped 3; count of bases not matched to a gene: 1.

The table lists this clone with a count of one. The J gene is TRBJ2-3, the V gene TRBV9; TRBD1 aligns across 8 bases. V trimming: 4 bases; J trimming: 1 base; junction bases outside the gene matches: 5. CDR3 length: 15 amino acids. The germline V gene encodes CDR1 SGDLS and CDR2 YYNGEE. CDR3 amino acids: CASSPGTGRTDTQYF. The CDR3 bases are TGTGCCAGCAGCCCGGGGACAGGCCGCACAGATACGCAGTATTTT. Full variable domain (outside the CDR3, taken from reference TRBV9 and TRBJ2-3): DSGVTQTPKHLITATGQRVTLRCSPRSGDLSVYWYQQSLDQGLQFLIQYYNGEERAKGNILERFSAQQFPDLHSELNLSSLELGDSALYFCASSPGTGRTDTQYFGPGTRLTVL.

The V call is TRBV9, the J call TRBJ2-3, with D uncertain. V was clipped by 0 bases and J by 0 bases, with 11 bases between them. Per the germline V gene, CDR1 is SGDLS and CDR2 is YYNGEE. The CDR3 totals 16 residues. CDR3 in DNA: TGTGCCAGCAGCGTAGCCCCTAGACCTAGCACAGATACGCAGTATTTT. Its translation: CASSVAPRPSTDTQYF.

The chain carries TRBV27 and TRBJ2-1; 8 positions match TRBD1. V lost 5 bases, J lost 13 bases, and 22 bases stayed unmatched. Germline assignment: CDR1 MNHEY and CDR2 SMNVEV (reference sequence). CDR3 length equals 17 residues. Here the CDR3 DNA reads TGTGCCAGCAGTACTTATCACAGGGGGGTTCTTCAAGAGACCCAGTTCTTC. Residues: CASSTYHRGVLQETQFF.

The V gene is TRBV5-1, the J gene TRBJ2-5, with D possibly being TRBD1 (6 bases). The CDR3 totals 14 residues. Per the germline V gene, CDR1 is SGHRS and CDR2 is YFSETQ. V lost 0 bases to trimming and J lost 5 bases, with 11 bases between them. The CDR3 sequence is CASSLVQGHETQYF. The CDR3 DNA is TGCGCCAGCAGCTTGGTTCAGGGGCACGAGACCCAGTACTTC.

V is TRBV5-4 and J is TRBJ1-5, with D unresolved. This CDR3 has 12 amino acids. V lost 0 bases, J lost 8 bases, and 6 bases lay in between. Germline V CDR1 and CDR2: SGHNT, YYREEE (reference sequence). The chain's CDR3 is CASSLDREPQHF. The DNA of the CDR3 is TGTGCCAGCAGCTTGGACCGGGAGCCCCAGCATTTT.

This clone was found once. The chain employs TRBV6-5 and TRBJ2-2; 10 positions agree with TRBD1. Germline CDR1 is MNHEY and CDR2 is SVGAGI. The V segment lost 6 bases and the J segment 6 bases; nucleotides outside the gene matches: 7. The CDR3 totals 15 residues. CDR3 region: CASRQTGGAPGELFF. The CDR3 coding sequence is TGTGCCAGCAGACAGACAGGGGGCGCCCCCGGGGAGCTGTTTTTT.

The rearrangement joins TRBV29-1 to TRBJ1-1; possibly TRBD1 for D (6 bases). Germline V gene sequence: CDR1 SQVTM, CDR2 ANQGSEA. The germline V and J ends were trimmed by 5 bases and 4 bases, with 14 bases remaining between them. The CDR3 totals 13 residues. CDR3 amino acids: CSVLQGLGTEAFF. In nucleotides, the CDR3 is TGCAGCGTTTTACAGGGATTGGGCACTGAAGCTTTCTTT.